This T cell receptor (beta chain) was sequenced for a study of T cell changes during pregnancy in multiple sclerosis. The CDR3 totals 14 residues. The germline CDR1 and CDR2 sequences are MNHEY and SVGAGI. Trimming took off 4 bases at V and 8 bases at J, with 16 bases between the two ends. Using immunoSEQ multiplex PCR, the repertoire was profiled, and TCRdb retains in-frame clones only, with some absent. The sample contains around 70,000 clones, about 91% of which appear only once. This receptor was identified in a female donor with multiple sclerosis, enrolled in a pregnancy study. This chain connects TRBV6-5 to TRBJ2-3; TRBD1 is a possible D gene (6 bases). The sample was peripheral blood, taken after pregnancy. In DNA form, the CDR3 reads TGTGCCAGCAGTTTGACTTACGAACAGGGTACGCAGTATTTT. Its protein is CASSLTYEQGTQYF.